One and the same sample provided the 10 T cell receptor beta chains below, sequenced in a study of T cell responses to AZD1222 COVID-19 vaccine. The method was immunoSEQ multiplex PCR; TCRdb's version includes in-frame clones alone and lacks a portion of them. The sample includes 150,000 to 200,000 clones, 85% to 95% seen only once; the top ten take about 10%. The source was peripheral blood, collected on day 0 of AZD1222 vaccination. Every receptor here comes from an adult in good health.

This clone was found once. The chain joins TRBV5-6 to TRBJ2-7; possibly TRBD2 for D (5 bases). CDR3 length: 13 residues. V lost 4 bases to trimming and J lost 1 base, with 9 bases between them. The germline V gene has CDR1 SGHDT and CDR2 YYEEEE. The CDR3, as DNA: TGTGCCAGCAGCCTCCGGGATTCCTACGAGCAGTACTTC. Amino acid sequence: CASSLRDSYEQYF. Full variable domain (rest looked up from reference TRBV5-6 and TRBJ2-7): DAGVTQSPTHLIKTRGQQVTLRCSPKSGHDTVSWYQQALGQGPQFIFQYYEEEERQRGNFPDRFSGHQFPNYSSELNVNALLLGDSALYLCASSLRDSYEQYFGPGTRLTVT.

The chain is built from TRBV18 and TRBJ1-6; no firm D call. The germline V gene encodes CDR1 KGHSH and CDR2 LQKENI. The CDR3 loop spans 15 amino acids. V shed 2 bases and J shed 3 bases, with 8 bases lying between them. CDR3 region: CASSPTEIYNSPLHF. In nucleotides, the CDR3 is TGTGCCAGCTCACCAACGGAGATCTATAATTCACCCCTCCACTTT.

The sample holds a few counts of this clone. V gene TRBV5-1 combines with J gene TRBJ2-5; 7 bases map to TRBD1. V shed 3 bases, J shed 0 bases, and the junction held 2 bases outside the gene matches. The germline gives CDR1 SGHRS, CDR2 YFSETQ. CDR3 size: 14 residues. CDR3 loop: CASSSQGYQETQYF. The CDR3 coding sequence is TGCGCCAGCAGCTCACAGGGGTACCAAGAGACCCAGTACTTC.

This sequence joins TRBV19 and TRBJ2-1; 7 bases align to TRBD1. The CDR3 totals 16 residues. Losses at the gene ends were 4 bases for V and 4 bases for J; bases not matched to a gene: 10. CDR1 is LNHDA, CDR2 SQIVND, per germline (reference sequence). CDR3: CASSTALGTAYNEQFF. The CDR3 coding sequence is TGTGCCAGTAGTACAGCCCTCGGGACAGCATACAATGAGCAGTTCTTC.

CDR3 in amino acids: CASSLVGQGHSYEQYF. The CDR3 region has the DNA TGCGCCAGCAGCTTGGTTGGGCAGGGTCACTCCTACGAGCAGTACTTC. The chain is built from TRBV5-1 and TRBJ2-7, with D perhaps matching TRBD1 (5 bases). This CDR3 is built from 16 residues. V was trimmed by 0 bases and J by 0 bases, leaving 13 bases between them. Germline V gene lookup returns CDR1 SGHRS and CDR2 YFSETQ.

The rearrangement joins TRBV5-8 to TRBJ2-2; D is unclear. Germline values: CDR1 SGHTS, CDR2 YDEGEE. Trimming stripped 1 base from V and 5 bases from J, with 6 bases between. This CDR3 is 13 amino acids long. This chain's CDR3 is CASSLWATGELFF. DNA for the CDR3: TGTGCCAGCAGCTTGTGGGCTACCGGGGAGCTGTTTTTT.

This clone was counted a few times. J is TRBJ1-1 and V is TRBV6-4, with D unclear. Germline V CDR1 and CDR2: MRHNA, SNTAGT. The CDR3 consists of 13 residues. V shed 3 bases and J shed 1 base, with 6 bases lying between them. CDR3: CASSDTSNTEAFF. For the CDR3, the DNA is TGTGCCAGCAGTGATACGTCGAACACTGAAGCTTTCTTT.

In its sample, this clone was seen once. This chain joins TRBV12-3 or TRBV12-4 and TRBJ2-7; D is possibly TRBD1 or TRBD2 (5 bases each). CDR3 length: 13 amino acids. The V and J ends lost 5 bases and 4 bases respectively, with 12 bases between them. The CDR3 sequence is CASSTRGPYEQYF. The CDR3 region has the DNA TGTGCCAGCAGTACCCGGGGACCTTACGAGCAGTACTTC.

The chain has TRBV28 and TRBJ1-2; perhaps TRBD1 as D (5 bases). Germline loops: CDR1 MDHEN, CDR2 SYDVKM. The CDR3 totals 13 residues. V gave up 5 bases and J gave up 4 bases, with 11 bases separating them. In nucleotides, the CDR3 is TGTGCCAGCAGTGGGGACGGGCCCTATGGCTACACCTTC. Translation gives CASSGDGPYGYTF.

As concerns this clone: Other DNA sequences in this sample translate to the same CDR3. V and J are TRBV7-9 and TRBJ1-6, with D uncertain. The CDR3 is 13 amino acids. Germline V gives CDR1 SEHNR, CDR2 FQNEAQ (reference sequence). Trimming stripped 1 base from V and 7 bases from J, with 5 bases between. CDR3 residues: CASSLGGNSPLHF. The CDR3 coding sequence is TGTGCCAGCAGCTTAGGAGGGAATTCACCCCTCCACTTT. Full variable domain (outside the CDR3, taken from reference TRBV7-9 and TRBJ1-6): DTGVSQNPRHKITKRGQNVTFRCDPISEHNRLYWYRQTLGQGPEFLTYFQNEAQLEKSRLLSDRFSAERPKGSFSTLEIQRTEQGDSAMYLCASSLGGNSPLHFGNGTRLTVT.